A single sample gave rise to the 32 T cell receptor beta chains below, sequenced in a study of HIV-infected patients and healthy controls. TCRdb called the 5' RACE reads again in MiXCR, with one record for every CDR3 protein. Of 18,000 or so distinct CDR3 sequences in the sample, roughly 15% were seen once. The sequencing input was CD8+ T cells from blood. Receptors were obtained from a human donor in good health.

This clonotype was seen only a few times. CDR3 sequence (DNA): TGTGCCAGTAGTAGACAGGGGGTCACTGAAGCTTTCTTT. It translates to CASSRQGVTEAFF. The chain is built from TRBV19 and TRBJ1-1; 9 nucleotides line up with TRBD1. There are 13 residues in the CDR3. The germline CDR1 and CDR2 sequences are LNHDA and SQIVND (reference sequence). V was clipped by 4 bases and J by 4 bases; unmatched bases: 1.

The chain has TRBV4-1 and TRBJ1-5, with D tentatively TRBD1 (6 bases). The V and J ends lost 3 bases and 0 bases respectively, with 12 bases between them. The germline V gene encodes CDR1 MGHRA and CDR2 YSYEKL. This CDR3 contains 16 residues. CDR3 sequence: CASSHGGVNSNQPQHF. The CDR3 bases are TGCGCCAGCAGCCACGGGGGCGTCAATAGCAATCAGCCCCAGCATTTT.

This clonotype occurred many times. The chain is built from TRBV6-5 and TRBJ2-7, with a tentative D call TRBD2 (6 bases). The V end was cut by 4 bases, the J end by 5 bases, with 15 bases between. Germline lookup yields CDR1 MNHEY and CDR2 SVGAGI. There are 14 residues in the CDR3. CDR3 bases: TGTGCCAGCAGTTTGGGGCGGGAAAGCCACGAGCAGTACTTC. Translation gives CASSLGRESHEQYF.

J is TRBJ2-2 and V is TRBV30; 7 positions agree with TRBD2. V was clipped by 4 bases and J by 1 base; unmatched bases: 12. The germline CDR1 and CDR2 sequences are GTSNPN and SVGIG (reference sequence). The CDR3 spans 17 residues. The CDR3 nucleotides are TGTGCCTGGACCCGATCCCTAGCGGAAATGAACACCGGGGAGCTGTTTTTT. Translation gives CAWTRSLAEMNTGELFF.

The V and J genes are TRBV4-3 and TRBJ2-5, with D possibly being TRBD2 (7 bases). The V and J ends lost 4 bases and 2 bases respectively, with 20 bases between them. The CDR3 contains 17 residues. From germline, CDR1 is LGHNA and CDR2 YSLEER. As DNA, the CDR3 is TGCGCCAGCAGCCCGTTTATAGGGGGGGGCCAACAAGAGACCCAGTACTTC. This gives the protein CASSPFIGGGQQETQYF.

The rearrangement uses TRBV6-5 and TRBJ2-3, with 7 bases identical to TRBD1. The trim removed 8 bases at V and 1 base at J, leaving 9 bases unmatched. The CDR3 contains 15 residues. Germline V gene sequence: CDR1 MNHEY, CDR2 SVGAGI. The CDR3 loop reads CASREQGSGTDTQYF. The CDR3 DNA sequence: TGTGCCAGCCGGGAACAGGGGAGCGGCACAGATACGCAGTATTTT.

The chain uses TRBV12-3 or TRBV12-4 and TRBJ1-5; unclear D gene. V lost 5 bases to trimming and J lost 7 bases, with 9 bases between them. The CDR3 spans 12 residues. CDR3: CASSQEDQPQHF. As DNA, the CDR3 is TGTGCCAGCAGTCAAGAGGACCAGCCCCAGCATTTT.

By share, this clonotype counts as medium-sized. V is TRBV20-1 and J is TRBJ1-1; TRBD1 matches at 7 bases. The V segment lost 1 base and the J segment 3 bases; nucleotides outside the gene matches: 8. The CDR3 length is 15 residues. Germline loops: CDR1 DFQATT, CDR2 SNEGSKA (reference sequence). CDR3 residues: CSARGQTGSDTEAFF. For the CDR3, the DNA is TGCAGTGCTAGAGGACAGACAGGGTCGGACACTGAAGCTTTCTTT.

This clonotype was counted ten times or more. This rearrangement joins TRBV6-1 to TRBJ2-3, with 7 bases that match TRBD2. This CDR3 has 15 amino acids. In germline, CDR1 is MNHNS, CDR2 SASEGT. The trim removed 4 bases at V and 4 bases at J, leaving 8 bases unmatched. The DNA for the CDR3 is TGTGCCAGCAGTGTAGGGGCGGGGGAGTCAGATACGCAGTATTTT. Encoded protein: CASSVGAGESDTQYF.

By frequency in the sample, this clonotype is medium-sized. The CDR3 DNA follows: TGCAGTGCGAGACCGTATGGGGGGTACACTGAAGCTTTCTTT. It is translated as CSARPYGGYTEAFF. The rearrangement uses TRBV20-1 and TRBJ1-1; possibly TRBD1 for D (5 bases). The germline gives CDR1 DFQATT, CDR2 SNEGSKA (reference sequence). The CDR3 covers 14 residues. Trimming pared 6 bases from V and 3 bases from J, leaving 17 bases between.

The gene calls are TRBV19 and TRBJ2-7; no reliable D call. Germline-derived CDR1 and CDR2 are LNHDA and SQIVND (reference sequence). The V end lost 6 bases, the J end lost 0 bases, and 12 bases lay between the germline ends. The CDR3 is made up of 14 amino acids. The CDR3 here is CASSLTPISYEQYF. The CDR3 region has the DNA TGTGCCAGTAGCCTCACACCCATCTCCTACGAGCAGTACTTC.

The CDR3 DNA reads TGTGCCAGCAGTTGGACAGCCTACGAGCAGTACTTC. Translating it yields CASSWTAYEQYF. The V call is TRBV28, the J call TRBJ2-7; tentatively, D is TRBD1 (6 bases). The CDR3 length is 12 residues. The V end was cut by 4 bases, the J end by 2 bases, with 6 bases between. In germline, CDR1 is MDHEN, CDR2 SYDVKM.

The chain employs TRBV4-3 and TRBJ2-3; 8 nucleotides align to TRBD1. CDR3 size: 17 residues. Germline V lookup: CDR1 LGHNA, CDR2 YSLEER. The junction had 11 bases not matched to a gene; V was cut back by 0 bases and J by 6 bases. The CDR3 nucleotides read TGCGCCAGCAGCCAAGATATAACAGGGGGAATCTTGGATACGCAGTATTTT. It codes for CASSQDITGGILDTQYF.

This clonotype appeared many times. This chain joins TRBV3-1 and TRBJ1-5; 10 bases are shared with TRBD1. Germline lookup yields CDR1 LGHDT and CDR2 YNNKEL (reference sequence). V lost 6 bases to trimming and J lost 4 bases; unmatched junction nucleotides: 3. CDR3 length: 14 residues. For the CDR3, the DNA is TGTGCCAGCAGTCGACAGGGGGCGAATCAGCCCCAGCATTTT. It encodes CASSRQGANQPQHF.

This clonotype was detected a few times. This chain connects TRBV27 to TRBJ2-3; 9 bases fit TRBD1. V gave up 8 bases and J gave up 4 bases; unmatched junction bases: 10. The CDR3 covers 15 residues. Germline CDR1 MNHEY, CDR2 SMNVEV (reference sequence). The chain's CDR3 is CASGDRDLWADTQYF. CDR3 bases: TGTGCCAGCGGGGACAGGGACCTTTGGGCAGATACGCAGTATTTT.

This clonotype has ten or more counts. This rearrangement joins TRBV4-2 to TRBJ2-1, with 10 bases matching TRBD2. The length of the CDR3 is 16 residues. Germline CDR1 LGHNA, CDR2 YNFKEQ. Unmatched junction bases numbered 8, after V lost 4 bases and J lost 5 bases. The chain's CDR3 is CASSRILAGANNEQFF. The CDR3 DNA follows: TGTGCCAGCAGCCGGATCCTAGCGGGGGCTAACAATGAGCAGTTCTTC.

This sequence joins TRBV12-3 or TRBV12-4 and TRBJ2-4, with D perhaps matching TRBD1 (6 bases). The CDR3 runs 16 residues. Trimming took 7 bases from V and 6 from J, leaving 22 bases between them. The CDR3 sequence is CASTERETGLGNIQYF. For the CDR3, the DNA is TGTGCCAGCACCGAAAGAGAAACAGGGCTCGGAAACATTCAGTACTTC.

The chain employs TRBV20-1 and TRBJ2-7; TRBD2 matches 9 bases. Trimming cost V 1 base and J 0 bases; bases outside gene matches: 10. Germline V gene lookup returns CDR1 DFQATT and CDR2 SNEGSKA (reference sequence). The CDR3 runs to 17 residues. The DNA for the CDR3 is TGCAGTGCTAGAGGGCTGAGCGGGAGGCCCGCCTCCTACGAGCAGTACTTC. The encoded protein is CSARGLSGRPASYEQYF.

The sample holds many counts of this clonotype. The chain recombines TRBV7-9 with TRBJ2-1, with TRBD1 matching over 9 bases. Looked up from germline, CDR1 is SEHNR and CDR2 is FQNEAQ (reference sequence). The CDR3 spans 17 residues. Losses at the gene ends were 5 bases for V and 2 bases for J; bases not matched to a gene: 10. The DNA of the CDR3 is TGTGCCAGCAGCGGAATACAGGGGGCGAGGGCCTACAATGAGCAGTTCTTC. It yields the protein CASSGIQGARAYNEQFF.

This clonotype was seen many times. V usage is TRBV9 and J usage is TRBJ1-2, with D possibly TRBD1 on 5 matching bases. CDR3 length: 14 residues. Trimming pared 0 bases from V and 4 bases from J, leaving 10 bases between. Germline loops: CDR1 SGDLS, CDR2 YYNGEE. The CDR3 protein is CASSVEGKSYGYTF. In DNA form, the CDR3 reads TGTGCCAGCAGCGTAGAGGGGAAGAGCTATGGCTACACCTTC.

At least ten counts were recorded for this clonotype. V and J are TRBV6-2 or TRBV6-3 and TRBJ1-2, with 7 bases identical to TRBD1. Germline CDR1 reads MNHEY; CDR2 reads SVGEGT. The CDR3 length is 17 residues. V was clipped by 6 bases and J by 0 bases; unmatched bases: 13. The CDR3 coding sequence is TGTGCCAGCAGACCCAGGGGGGTCGAAGCAGCTAACTATGGCTACACCTTC. Translated: CASRPRGVEAANYGYTF.

This clonotype was detected many times. V usage is TRBV7-3 and J usage is TRBJ2-1; 12 bases match TRBD2. This CDR3 is built from 15 residues. Germline V gene data show CDR1 as SGHTA and CDR2 as FQGTGA. Trimming cost V 4 bases and J 8 bases; bases outside gene matches: 6. CDR3 sequence: CASSSSGGARDEQFF. DNA of the CDR3: TGTGCCAGCAGCTCTAGCGGGGGGGCCAGGGATGAGCAGTTCTTC.

This clonotype was found many times. This chain connects TRBV9 to TRBJ2-3; no definite D call. The CDR3 is 12 residues long. Germline loops: CDR1 SGDLS, CDR2 YYNGEE. V was shortened by 0 bases and J by 6 bases, with 5 bases between the two germline ends. The CDR3 spells CASSVASDTQYF. In nucleotides, the CDR3 is TGTGCCAGCAGCGTAGCGTCGGATACGCAGTATTTT.

This clonotype was detected a few times. The chain joins TRBV5-4 to TRBJ2-1, with D perhaps TRBD2 (6 bases). The CDR3 has 13 residues. Trimming removed 4 bases at V and 8 bases at J, with 13 bases between. Germline V gene sequence: CDR1 SGHNT, CDR2 YYREEE (reference sequence). The CDR3 region is CASSEGLFDEQFF. CDR3 coding DNA: TGTGCCAGCAGCGAGGGACTTTTTGATGAGCAGTTCTTC.

The chain has TRBV7-2 and TRBJ2-7, with D possibly being TRBD1 or TRBD2 (5 bases each). V lost 6 bases to trimming and J lost 3 bases, with 21 bases between them. The V gene's germline CDR1 is SGHTA and CDR2 FQGNSA. This CDR3 spans 16 amino acids. CDR3 nucleotide sequence: TGTGCCAGCAGGTCCGCAGTCGAGGGGATATTCTACGAGCAGTACTTC. Translated: CASRSAVEGIFYEQYF.

This clonotype was counted many times. V is TRBV4-1 and J is TRBJ2-7; the D is unclear. The germline CDR1 and CDR2 sequences are MGHRA and YSYEKL. CDR3 length: 12 residues. The V gene lost 0 bases and the J gene lost 5 bases, with 5 bases spanning the gap. The DNA of the CDR3 is TGCGCCAGCAGCCAAGATCGAAACGAGCAGTACTTC. This encodes CASSQDRNEQYF.

Many counts were recorded for this clonotype. The genes are TRBV30 and TRBJ1-1, with D unclear. The germline V gene encodes CDR1 GTSNPN and CDR2 SVGIG (reference sequence). The CDR3 is made up of 17 amino acids. V gave up 0 bases and J gave up 1 base, with 18 bases separating them. The CDR3: CAWSVLLSVKGNTEAFF. The CDR3, as DNA: TGTGCCTGGAGTGTACTGCTTTCTGTGAAGGGGAACACTGAAGCTTTCTTT.

In its sample, this clonotype is large. The chain couples TRBV4-3 to TRBJ1-3, with 8 bases lining up with TRBD1. The CDR3 extends over 17 amino acids. Germline V gives CDR1 LGHNA, CDR2 YSLEER. Losses at the gene ends were 2 bases for V and 1 base for J; bases not matched to a gene: 7. The CDR3 protein is CASSQRAGGRSGNTIYF. The DNA of the CDR3 is TGCGCCAGCAGCCAAAGAGCAGGGGGCAGGTCTGGAAACACCATATATTTT.

Relative to its sample, this clonotype is medium-sized. CDR3 in DNA: TGTGCCAGCAGCGTGGGGACAGGGGCAAACACTGAAGCTTTCTTT. Translating gives CASSVGTGANTEAFF. This chain uses TRBV9 with TRBJ1-1; 10 bases agree with TRBD1. The J segment lost 2 bases and the V segment lost 2 bases, leaving 3 bases of the junction unmatched. Germline CDR1 SGDLS, CDR2 YYNGEE. CDR3 size: 15 residues.

This clonotype was seen repeatedly, ten times or more. The chain couples TRBV6-4 to TRBJ2-2; 7 bases are shared with TRBD1. After removal of 5 bases from V and 4 bases from J, the junction contained 1 base not matched to a gene. CDR3 length: 13 residues. CDR1 MRHNA and CDR2 SNTAGT come from the germline V gene. The CDR3 region is CASSTGATGELFF. The DNA for the CDR3 is TGTGCCAGCAGTACAGGGGCCACCGGGGAGCTGTTTTTT.

This clonotype is deemed medium-sized. The rearrangement links TRBV12-3 or TRBV12-4 to TRBJ2-1, with D unresolved. The CDR3 sequence is 12 residues long. The V gene lost 7 bases and the J gene lost 1 base, with 5 bases spanning the gap. The DNA of the CDR3 is TGTGCCAGCACCCGATCCTACAATGAGCAGTTCTTC. Translation: CASTRSYNEQFF.

This chain links TRBV20-1 with TRBJ2-1; 7 positions agree with TRBD1. Germline V gives CDR1 DFQATT, CDR2 SNEGSKA (reference sequence). V lost 3 bases to trimming and J lost 1 base; unmatched junction nucleotides: 9. The CDR3 has 16 residues. The CDR3 spells CSASDKGGWSYNEQFF. CDR3 nucleotides: TGCAGTGCTAGCGACAAAGGGGGCTGGTCCTACAATGAGCAGTTCTTC.